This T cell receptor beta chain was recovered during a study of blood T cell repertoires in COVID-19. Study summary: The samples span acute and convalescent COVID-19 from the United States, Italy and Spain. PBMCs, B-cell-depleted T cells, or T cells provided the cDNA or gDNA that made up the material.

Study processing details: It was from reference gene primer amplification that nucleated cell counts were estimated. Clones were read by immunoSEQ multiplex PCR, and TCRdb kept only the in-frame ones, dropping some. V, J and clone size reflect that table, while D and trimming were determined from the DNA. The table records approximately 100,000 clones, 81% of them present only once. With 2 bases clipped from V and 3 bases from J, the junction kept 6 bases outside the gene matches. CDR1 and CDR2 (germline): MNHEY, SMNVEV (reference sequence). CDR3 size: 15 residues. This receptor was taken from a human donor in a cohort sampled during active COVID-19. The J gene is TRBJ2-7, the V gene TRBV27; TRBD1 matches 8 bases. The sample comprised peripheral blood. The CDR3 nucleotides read TGTGCCAGCAGTTTAGAAGGACAGGGCTTCTACGAGCAGTACTTC. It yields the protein CASSLEGQGFYEQYF.